This TCR beta chain originates from a study of T cells in Graves' hyperthyroidism and ophthalmopathy. In making diagnoses, clinical symptoms, serum thyroxine and TRAb, thyroid ultrasound and orbital computed tomography were all used. Germline loops: CDR1 ENHRY, CDR2 SYGVKD. Between the trimmed V and J ends, which lost 6 bases and 7 bases, there was a span of 9 bases. CDR3 size: 11 residues. Amplification targeted TCR beta CDR3 regions from RNA transcripts. First-round RT-PCR of the TCR CDR3 relied on the HTBI primer set. TCRdb passed the multiplex PCR reads through MiXCR, listing each CDR3 protein once. Of approximately 640,000 distinct CDR3 sequences listed, around a sixth are singletons. There are many counts of this clonotype.

Sequenced material: blood. This rearrangement joins TRBV10-3 to TRBJ1-2; no definite D call. The source of this sequence is a man aged 45-60 years with Graves' hyperthyroidism. In DNA, the CDR3 is TGTGCCATCAGCGCACATCGTGGCTACACCTTC. This translates into CAISAHRGYTF.